These T cell receptor beta chains were read from a single sample in a study of long-term antiretroviral therapy in people with HIV. The data were produced by immunoSEQ multiplex PCR, yet TCRdb's version contains in-frame clones alone and is incomplete. The data show under 20,000 clones, 78% seen once. Sequencing used unsorted PBMCs, obtained 0.3 years after starting antiretroviral therapy. The receptor set was obtained from a woman in her fifties or sixties with HIV. Each CDR3 is given with its conserved first and last residue. D genes are given only for firm matches. Some rows have no size entry. The others give once, few or many, or a class for an expanded clone.

cdr3_length	clone_size	d_call	v_call	j_call	cdr3_aa	cdr3_nt
12	-	-	TRBV6-1	TRBJ2-5	CASSEVEETQYF	TGTGCCAGCAGTGAAGTTGAAGAGACCCAGTACTTC
11	-	-	TRBV6-6	TRBJ1-1	CASTRGDKAFF	TGTGCCAGCACTCGGGGTGATAAAGCTTTCTTT
15	few	-	TRBV19	TRBJ1-5	CASSIAERVDQPQHF	TGTGCCAGTAGTATAGCCGAGCGGGTGGATCAGCCCCAGCATTTT
14	-	-	TRBV4-1	TRBJ1-3	CASSPPVRADTIYF	TGCGCCAGCAGCCCACCCGTCAGGGCGGACACCATATATTTT
14	-	-	TRBV19	TRBJ2-7	CASSPRGAGSEQYF	TGTGCCAGTAGTCCCCGGGGGGCCGGTAGCGAGCAGTACTTC
15	-	TRBD1	TRBV28	TRBJ1-3	CASSYRGELGNTIYF	TGTGCCAGCAGTTACAGGGGAGAACTTGGAAACACCATATATTTT
13	-	-	TRBV5-1	TRBJ1-1	CASSFQVTAEAFF	TGCGCCAGCAGCTTTCAGGTTACGGCTGAAGCTTTCTTT
14	-	-	TRBV6-1	TRBJ1-1	CASGRPQERGEAFF	TGTGCCAGCGGCCGACCACAGGAACGGGGTGAAGCTTTCTTT
15	-	TRBD1	TRBV7-8	TRBJ1-1	CASSSLIQGYVEAFF	TGTGCCAGCAGCTCCCTGATACAGGGGTACGTTGAAGCTTTCTTT
14	-	TRBD1	TRBV14	TRBJ1-6	CASSQWTGGSPLHF	TGTGCCAGCAGCCAGTGGACAGGGGGTTCACCCCTCCACTTT
15	-	-	TRBV5-1	TRBJ2-1	CASSFTKITYNEQFF	TGCGCCAGCAGCTTTACGAAGATCACTTACAATGAGCAGTTCTTC
16	once	TRBD2	TRBV9	TRBJ2-3	CASSVPTSGGTDTQYF	TGTGCCAGCAGCGTACCAACTAGCGGGGGCACAGATACGCAGTATTTT
14	few	-	TRBV30	TRBJ1-2	CAGSRGMWGYGYTF	TGTGCCGGGAGTAGGGGGATGTGGGGCTATGGCTACACCTTC
17	-	TRBD1	TRBV6-7	TRBJ2-2	CASSLLRQGSNTGELFF	TGTGCCAGCAGTTTACTAAGACAGGGGTCGAACACCGGGGAGCTGTTTTTT
14	-	-	TRBV7-9	TRBJ1-2	CASSFWTDTYGYTF	TGTGCCAGCAGCTTCTGGACAGATACCTATGGCTACACCTTC
14	-	TRBD1	TRBV10-3	TRBJ2-1	CAINGQGPYNEQFF	TGTGCCATCAACGGACAGGGACCTTACAATGAGCAGTTCTTC
13	-	TRBD1	TRBV6-5	TRBJ1-2	CAIRGGVGYGYTF	TGTGCCATAAGAGGGGGCGTAGGCTATGGCTACACCTTC
18	-	TRBD2	TRBV5-4	TRBJ2-1	CASSPVGLAGRGSNEQFF	TGTGCCAGCAGCCCTGTGGGACTAGCGGGGCGAGGATCCAATGAGCAGTTCTTC
16	-	-	TRBV5-4	TRBJ2-3	CASSITRFFSTDTQYF	TGTGCCAGCAGCATAACCCGTTTTTTTAGCACAGATACGCAGTATTTT
16	-	TRBD1	TRBV2	TRBJ1-4	CASSKGGQLPNEKLFF	TGTGCCAGCTCGAAAGGGGGACAGCTCCCTAATGAAAAACTGTTTTTT
14	-	-	TRBV28	TRBJ1-4	CASSDPSVNEKLFF	TGTGCCAGCAGCGACCCTTCCGTGAACGAAAAACTGTTTTTT
13	-	-	TRBV18	TRBJ2-5	CASSPGQGETQYF	TGTGCCAGCTCACCCGGCCAAGGAGAGACCCAGTACTTC
17	-	TRBD1	TRBV10-2	TRBJ2-6	CASGVGQGLSGANVLTF	TGCGCCAGCGGAGTTGGACAGGGACTTTCTGGGGCCAACGTCCTGACTTTC
21	-	TRBD1	TRBV18	TRBJ1-6	CASSPRPTFRDRGTENSPLHF	TGTGCCAGCTCACCCCGGCCAACCTTCCGGGACAGGGGGACGGAGAATTCACCCCTCCACTTT
17	-	TRBD2	TRBV7-6	TRBJ2-1	CASSIRLAGTVGNEQFF	TGTGCCAGCAGCATCCGACTAGCGGGGACCGTGGGGAATGAGCAGTTCTTC
14	-	-	TRBV6-5	TRBJ1-5	CASSRVPGNQPQHF	TGTGCCAGCAGCAGGGTCCCGGGGAATCAGCCCCAGCATTTT
13	-	-	TRBV5-4	TRBJ2-2	CASSLGYTEELFF	TGTGCCAGCAGCTTGGGATACACGGAGGAGCTGTTTTTT
16	-	-	TRBV2	TRBJ2-3	CASSEAWTVRTDTQYF	TGTGCCAGCAGTGAAGCTTGGACAGTTAGAACAGATACGCAGTATTTT
17	-	-	TRBV7-2	TRBJ2-2	CASSSTRDWTNTGELFF	TGTGCCAGCAGCTCAACAAGAGACTGGACGAACACCGGGGAGCTGTTTTTT
14	-	TRBD1	TRBV10-3	TRBJ1-4	CAISDGTGSEKLFF	TGTGCCATCAGTGATGGGACAGGGTCTGAAAAACTGTTTTTT
14	-	-	TRBV2	TRBJ1-2	CASSLAQGPYGYTF	TGTGCCAGCAGCCTCGCACAGGGCCCCTATGGCTACACCTTC
16	-	TRBD2	TRBV5-1	TRBJ2-7	CASSLVGAGGGYEQYF	TGCGCCAGCAGCTTGGTCGGAGCGGGGGGGGGCTACGAGCAGTACTTC
16	-	-	TRBV6-6	TRBJ2-1	CASSYSSGIGQDEQFF	TGTGCCAGCAGTTACTCGAGCGGTATAGGTCAAGATGAGCAGTTCTTC
13	-	TRBD1	TRBV19	TRBJ2-4	CASRIRTGDIQYF	TGTGCCAGTAGAATTAGGACAGGGGACATTCAGTACTTC
15	few	-	TRBV19	TRBJ2-2	CASSPGTSNTGELFF	TGTGCCAGTAGTCCCGGGACATCGAACACCGGGGAGCTGTTTTTT
16	-	-	TRBV5-1	TRBJ1-6	CASSLAEGRNNSPLHF	TGCGCCAGCAGCTTGGCCGAAGGGCGAAATAATTCACCCCTCCACTTT
13	few	TRBD1	TRBV30	TRBJ2-7	CAWRRDSLYEQYF	TGTGCCTGGAGGAGGGACAGCCTCTACGAGCAGTACTTC
15	-	-	TRBV5-1	TRBJ1-6	CASSLDREKSAPLHF	TGCGCCAGCAGCTTGGACAGGGAGAAATCCGCACCCCTCCACTTT
17	few	-	TRBV12-5	TRBJ2-1	CASGLATTGSSYNEQFF	TGTGCTAGTGGTTTGGCAACCACAGGGAGCTCCTACAATGAGCAGTTCTTC
18	-	TRBD1	TRBV10-3	TRBJ1-3	CAISESWTGGYSGNTIYF	TGTGCCATCAGTGAGTCGTGGACAGGGGGTTACTCTGGAAACACCATATATTTT
11	-	-	TRBV2	TRBJ1-1	CAILRGAEAFF	TGTGCCATCCTCAGGGGCGCTGAAGCTTTCTTT
14	-	-	TRBV29-1	TRBJ2-3	CSSRARNKDDTQYF	TGCAGCTCGAGGGCCCGTAACAAGGACGATACGCAGTATTTT
19	once	-	TRBV10-2	TRBJ1-1	CASSESLPGYGRANTEAFF	TGCGCCAGCAGTGAGTCTCTACCCGGGTACGGGAGGGCGAACACTGAAGCTTTCTTT
15	-	-	TRBV11-1	TRBJ2-5	CASSLGAGTGETQYF	TGTGCCAGCAGCTTAGGGGCCGGGACCGGAGAGACCCAGTACTTC
15	-	-	TRBV7-7	TRBJ2-2	CASSQAGQGTGELFF	TGTGCCAGCAGCCAAGCAGGGCAGGGCACCGGGGAGCTGTTTTTT
14	-	-	TRBV9	TRBJ2-1	CASSPAGAYNEQFF	TGTGCCAGCAGCCCTGCCGGGGCTTACAATGAGCAGTTCTTC
13	-	-	TRBV6-1	TRBJ1-5	CASSEVGHQPQHF	TGTGCCAGCAGTGAGGTCGGGCATCAGCCCCAGCATTTT
16	few	-	TRBV7-2	TRBJ2-1	CASSPSPGMTDNEQFF	TGTGCCAGCAGCCCCTCCCCGGGAATGACGGACAATGAGCAGTTCTTC
11	few	-	TRBV6-1	TRBJ1-2	CASLGGGGYTF	TGTGCCAGCCTCGGGGGTGGCGGCTACACCTTC
15	-	-	TRBV6-5	TRBJ2-6	CASSPRPSGANVLTF	TGTGCCAGCAGCCCAAGGCCTTCTGGGGCCAACGTCCTGACTTTC
13	-	-	TRBV30	TRBJ1-1	CACPNTGNTEAFF	TGTGCCTGCCCAAATACAGGTAACACTGAAGCTTTCTTT